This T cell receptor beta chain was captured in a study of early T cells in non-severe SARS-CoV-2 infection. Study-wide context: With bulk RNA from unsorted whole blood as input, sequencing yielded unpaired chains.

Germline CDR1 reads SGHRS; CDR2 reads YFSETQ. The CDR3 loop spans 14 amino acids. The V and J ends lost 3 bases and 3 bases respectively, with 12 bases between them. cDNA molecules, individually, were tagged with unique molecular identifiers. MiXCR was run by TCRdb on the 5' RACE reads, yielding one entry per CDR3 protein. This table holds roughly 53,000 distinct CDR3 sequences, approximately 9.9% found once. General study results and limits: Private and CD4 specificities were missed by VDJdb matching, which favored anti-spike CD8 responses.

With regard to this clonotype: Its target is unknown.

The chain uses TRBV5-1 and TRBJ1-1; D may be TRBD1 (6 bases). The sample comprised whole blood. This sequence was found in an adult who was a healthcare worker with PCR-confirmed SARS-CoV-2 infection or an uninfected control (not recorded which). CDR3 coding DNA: TGCGCCAGCAGCTCACAGGGATGGGACACTGAAGCTTTCTTT. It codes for CASSSQGWDTEAFF.